The 3 T cell receptor beta chains in this list originate from one sample, sequenced in a study of blood T cell repertoires in COVID-19. Sequencing used immunoSEQ multiplex PCR; TCRdb keeps in-frame clones, though not all of them. Of over 250,000 clones in the sample, around 79% were seen once. The specimen was peripheral blood. The source of these receptors is a woman of 80 years or more with acute or convalescent COVID-19.

With respect to this clone: A much more abundant neighbour one base away suggests this may be a read error. V is TRBV3-1 (or the pseudogene TRBV3-2) and J is TRBJ2-7; the D gene is possibly TRBD1 (5 bases). Germline V gives CDR1 LGHDT, CDR2 YNNKEL (reference sequence). The CDR3 is 12 residues long. The V gene lost 4 bases and the J gene lost 3 bases, with 7 bases spanning the gap. The CDR3 reads CASSPDSYEQYF. CDR3 in DNA: TGTGCCAGCAGCCCTGACAGCTACGAGCAGTACTTC.

The rearrangement links TRBV12-3 or TRBV12-4 to TRBJ1-1; D is possibly TRBD1 (5 bases). The CDR3 is made up of 13 amino acids. V shed 5 bases and J shed 0 bases, with 7 bases lying between them. CDR3 sequence reads: CASSVRVNTEAFF. The CDR3 nucleotides read TGTGCCAGCAGTGTCAGGGTGAACACTGAAGCTTTCTTT.

This clone was detected a few times. V usage is TRBV5-4 and J usage is TRBJ2-1, with 8 bases lining up with TRBD2. Trimming cost V 2 bases and J 9 bases; bases outside gene matches: 19. Germline V gene lookup returns CDR1 SGHNT and CDR2 YYREEE (reference sequence). The CDR3 spans 18 residues. The CDR3 DNA is TGTGCCAGCAGCTTAGGTCGAGTCGGAGCGGGAGTTACGATTGAGCAGTTCTTC. Translation gives CASSLGRVGAGVTIEQFF.